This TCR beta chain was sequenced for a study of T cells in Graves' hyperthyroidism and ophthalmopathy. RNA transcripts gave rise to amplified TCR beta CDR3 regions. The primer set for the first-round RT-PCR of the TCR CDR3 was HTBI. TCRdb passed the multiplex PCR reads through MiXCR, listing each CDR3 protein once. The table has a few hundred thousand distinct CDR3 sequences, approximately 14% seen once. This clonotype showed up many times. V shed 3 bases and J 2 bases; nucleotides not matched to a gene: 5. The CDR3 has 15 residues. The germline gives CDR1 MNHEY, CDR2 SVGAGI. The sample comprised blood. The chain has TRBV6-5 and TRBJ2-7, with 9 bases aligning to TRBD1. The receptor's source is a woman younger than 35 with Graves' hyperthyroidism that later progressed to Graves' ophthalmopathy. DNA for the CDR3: TGTGCCAGCAGTTATGTGGGACAGGGAGCCTACGAGCAGTACTTC. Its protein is CASSYVGQGAYEQYF.